This TCR beta chain was identified during a study of OX40 agonist ivuxolimab in advanced cancers. In the study overall: From roughly 23 to 90 years was the age range, with a mean of approximately 63 years, and about 83% were male. Prior checkpoint blockade (anti-PD-1, anti-PD-L1 or anti-CTLA-4) was permitted; approximately 40% had it. General study points: Expanded clones tended on average to be more numerous among CD8+ T cells than CD4+.

Trimming left V 4 bases short and J 7 bases short, with 13 bases between. CDR3 size: 12 residues. The V gene's germline CDR1 is SQVTM and CDR2 ANQGSEA. The method was immunoSEQ multiplex PCR; TCRdb's version includes in-frame clones alone and lacks a portion of them. The sample includes 70,000 to 90,000 clones, around four fifths of them seen just once. Peripheral blood came from all dose cohorts at three timepoints. This clone came up a few times. What it recognizes is unknown. The gene calls are TRBV29-1 and TRBJ1-1; D is perhaps TRBD1 (5 bases). Source: CD4+ or CD8+ T cells sorted from blood, taken in a trial of the OX40 agonist ivuxolimab. The sequence was obtained from an adult with an advanced solid tumor such as melanoma, head and neck, liver or kidney cancer. CDR3 sequence reads: CSVGGVIGEAFF. CDR3 nucleotide sequence: TGCAGCGTTGGGGGGGTAATAGGTGAAGCTTTCTTT.